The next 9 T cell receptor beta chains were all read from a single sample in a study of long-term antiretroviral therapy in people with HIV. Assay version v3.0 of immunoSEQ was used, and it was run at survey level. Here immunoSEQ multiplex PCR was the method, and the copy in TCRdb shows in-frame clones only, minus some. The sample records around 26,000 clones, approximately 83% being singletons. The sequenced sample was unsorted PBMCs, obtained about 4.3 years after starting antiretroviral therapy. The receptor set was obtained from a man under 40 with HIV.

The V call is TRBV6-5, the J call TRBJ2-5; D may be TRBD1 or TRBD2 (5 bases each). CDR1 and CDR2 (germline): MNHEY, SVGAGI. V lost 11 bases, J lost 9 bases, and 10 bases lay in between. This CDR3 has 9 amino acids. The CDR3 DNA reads TGTGCCGGGGGTGTTCCCCAGTACTTC. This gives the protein CAGGVPQYF.

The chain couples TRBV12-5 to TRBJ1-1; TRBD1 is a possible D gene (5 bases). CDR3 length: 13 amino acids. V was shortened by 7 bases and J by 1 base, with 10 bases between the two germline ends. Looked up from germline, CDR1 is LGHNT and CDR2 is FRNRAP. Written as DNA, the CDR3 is TGTGCTAGTGTTTGGGGCGGGAACACTGAAGCTTTCTTT. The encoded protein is CASVWGGNTEAFF.

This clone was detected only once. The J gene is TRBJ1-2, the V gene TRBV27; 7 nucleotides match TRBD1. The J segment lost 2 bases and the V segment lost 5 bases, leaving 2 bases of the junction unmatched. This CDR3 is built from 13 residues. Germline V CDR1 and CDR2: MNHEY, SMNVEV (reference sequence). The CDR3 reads CASSPGQNYGYTF. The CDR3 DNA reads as TGTGCCAGCAGTCCGGGACAGAACTATGGCTACACCTTC.

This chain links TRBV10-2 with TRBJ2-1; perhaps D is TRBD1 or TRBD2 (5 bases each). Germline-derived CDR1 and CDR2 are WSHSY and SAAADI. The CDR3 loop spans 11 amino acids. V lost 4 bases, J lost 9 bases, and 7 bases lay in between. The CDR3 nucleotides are TGCGCCAGCAGTGGAGGGGTTGAGCAGTTCTTC. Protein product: CASSGGVEQFF.

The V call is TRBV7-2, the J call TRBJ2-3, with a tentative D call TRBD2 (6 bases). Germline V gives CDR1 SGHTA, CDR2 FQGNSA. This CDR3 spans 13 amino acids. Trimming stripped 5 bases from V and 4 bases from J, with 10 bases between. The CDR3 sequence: CASSPGRADTQYF. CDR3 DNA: TGTGCCAGCAGCCCCGGGAGAGCAGATACGCAGTATTTT.

CDR3 residues: CASSFIVWGQSSSYEQYF. The CDR3 DNA follows: TGTGCCAGCAGTTTTATAGTTTGGGGCCAGAGCAGCTCCTACGAGCAGTACTTC. This chain connects TRBV28 to TRBJ2-7, with D possibly TRBD1 on 5 matching bases. Germline CDR1 is MDHEN and CDR2 is SYDVKM. The CDR3 length is 18 residues. Between the trimmed V and J ends, which lost 3 bases and 0 bases, there was a span of 21 bases.

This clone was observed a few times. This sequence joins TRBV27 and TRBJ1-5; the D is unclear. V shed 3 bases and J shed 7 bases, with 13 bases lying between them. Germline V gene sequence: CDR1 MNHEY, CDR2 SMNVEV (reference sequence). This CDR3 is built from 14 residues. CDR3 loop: CASSFGAVSQPQHF. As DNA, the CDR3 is TGTGCCAGCAGTTTTGGAGCAGTTAGCCAGCCCCAGCATTTT.

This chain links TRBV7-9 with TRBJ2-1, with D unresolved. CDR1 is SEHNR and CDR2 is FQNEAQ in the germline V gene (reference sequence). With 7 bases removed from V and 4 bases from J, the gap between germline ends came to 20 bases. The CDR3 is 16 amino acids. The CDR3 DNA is TGTGCCAGCACCCTCGGACCCAGTGGAGAGTACAATGAGCAGTTCTTC. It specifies CASTLGPSGEYNEQFF.

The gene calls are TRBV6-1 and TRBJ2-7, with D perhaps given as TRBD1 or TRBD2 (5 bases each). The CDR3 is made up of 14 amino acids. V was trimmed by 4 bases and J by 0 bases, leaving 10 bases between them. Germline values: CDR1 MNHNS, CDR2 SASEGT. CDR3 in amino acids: CASSAGDGSYEQYF. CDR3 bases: TGTGCCAGCAGTGCTGGGGACGGCTCCTACGAGCAGTACTTC.